The 25 T cell receptor beta chains in this list originate from one sample, sequenced in a study of cytomegalovirus exposure and HLA in healthy donors. The PCR was carried out with 60 Vbeta primers and 13 Jbeta primers. Using immunoSEQ multiplex PCR, the repertoire was profiled, and TCRdb retains in-frame clones only, with some absent. The data hold 150,000 to 200,000 clones, with approximately 82% observed a single time. Material: PBMCs. The source of these receptors is a girl aged 2 to 10 in good health and CMV-seropositive.

This clone has just a few counts. The rearrangement links TRBV27 to TRBJ1-1; no definite D call. Trimming removed 0 bases at V and 6 bases at J, with 8 bases between. The CDR3 covers 13 residues. Germline loops: CDR1 MNHEY, CDR2 SMNVEV (reference sequence). The CDR3 loop is CASSLSSGAEAFF. The CDR3 coding sequence is TGTGCCAGCAGTTTATCGTCGGGAGCTGAAGCTTTCTTT.

This clone was counted once. The rearrangement links TRBV19 to TRBJ2-1, with 9 bases aligning to TRBD2. Germline V gene sequence: CDR1 LNHDA, CDR2 SQIVND (reference sequence). This CDR3 comprises 14 residues. V was pared by 3 bases and J by 8 bases, with 5 bases of the junction left unmatched. The DNA for the CDR3 is TGTGCCAGTAGTATGGGACTAGCATTCTATGAGCAGTTCTTC. This gives the protein CASSMGLAFYEQFF. Supplemented by reference TRBV19 and TRBJ2-1, the full variable domain reads DGGITQSPKYLFRKEGQNVTLSCEQNLNHDAMYWYRQDPGQGLRLIYYSQIVNDFQKGDIAEGYSVSREKKESFPLTVTSAQKNPTAFYLCASSMGLAFYEQFFGPGTRLTVL.

V gene TRBV29-1 combines with J gene TRBJ2-1; 8 bases are a match to TRBD2. V shed 7 bases, J shed 15 bases, and the junction held 11 bases outside the gene matches. Germline lookup yields CDR1 SQVTM and CDR2 ANQGSEA. This CDR3 contains 11 residues. In DNA form, the CDR3 reads TGCAGCGCCGGGGGGGGGCTGGGCCTGTTCTTC. Its translation: CSAGGGLGLFF.

This rearrangement joins TRBV6-5 to TRBJ2-7; D might be TRBD1 (5 bases). V was clipped by 6 bases and J by 7 bases, with 16 bases between them. There are 13 residues in the CDR3. The germline V gene has CDR1 MNHEY and CDR2 SVGAGI. The CDR3 reads CASRRTGAWEQYF. The CDR3 DNA follows: TGTGCCAGCAGACGCACAGGAGCGTGGGAGCAGTACTTC.

V usage is TRBV30 and J usage is TRBJ1-1; D remains ambiguous. Trimming stripped 5 bases from V and 3 bases from J, with 13 bases between. The V gene's germline CDR1 is GTSNPN and CDR2 SVGIG (reference sequence). The CDR3 runs 13 residues. The CDR3 region has the DNA TGTGCCTGGGGAGGTCGGGCTTACACTGAAGCTTTCTTT. The encoded protein is CAWGGRAYTEAFF. The complete variable domain, with remaining parts taken from reference TRBV30 and TRBJ1-1, reads SQTIHQWPATLVQPVGSPLSLECTVEGTSNPNLYWYRQAAGRGLQLLFYSVGIGQISSEVPQNLSASRPQDRQFILSSKKLLLSDSGFYLCAWGGRAYTEAFFGQGTRLTVV.

V is TRBV5-1 and J is TRBJ2-3, with a possible D match to TRBD2 (6 bases). The CDR3 is 15 residues long. The V gene lost 1 base and the J gene lost 1 base, with 10 bases spanning the gap. The germline V gene has CDR1 SGHRS and CDR2 YFSETQ. The CDR3 DNA is TGCGCCAGCAGCTTGTCGGGGGTGGGCACAGATACGCAGTATTTT. Protein product: CASSLSGVGTDTQYF.

The chain is built from TRBV5-4 and TRBJ2-2; a possible D gene is TRBD2 (5 bases). This CDR3 spans 12 amino acids. Germline V gene data show CDR1 as SGHNT and CDR2 as YYREEE (reference sequence). V was pared by 4 bases and J by 6 bases, with 7 bases between. CDR3 protein: CASSRDPGELFF. The CDR3 bases are TGTGCCAGCAGCCGGGATCCCGGGGAGCTGTTTTTT.

CDR3 region: CASSQDALDRAPYEQYF. The DNA for the CDR3 is TGTGCCAGCAGCCAAGATGCGCTAGACAGAGCACCCTACGAGCAGTACTTC. The rearrangement joins TRBV4-2 to TRBJ2-7, with a possible D match to TRBD1 (5 bases). In germline, CDR1 is LGHNA, CDR2 YNFKEQ. Trimming took 0 bases from V and 2 from J, leaving 17 bases between them. This CDR3 is built from 17 residues.

The chain is built from TRBV19 and TRBJ2-7; 7 bases map to TRBD1. This CDR3 contains 13 residues. Germline V gives CDR1 LNHDA, CDR2 SQIVND (reference sequence). J gave up 6 bases and V 10 bases, and 12 bases lay outside the gene matches. In DNA form, the CDR3 reads TGTGCCACAGCCCCGACAGGGACCCGCGAGCAGTACTTC. Its protein product is CATAPTGTREQYF. Variable domain in full (rest from reference TRBV19 and TRBJ2-7): DGGITQSPKYLFRKEGQNVTLSCEQNLNHDAMYWYRQDPGQGLRLIYYSQIVNDFQKGDIAEGYSVSREKKESFPLTVTSAQKNPTAFYLCATAPTGTREQYFGPGTRLTVT.

The rearrangement uses TRBV5-1 and TRBJ2-7, with 8 nucleotides matching TRBD2. Germline CDR1 reads SGHRS; CDR2 reads YFSETQ. This CDR3 has 15 amino acids. V lost 4 bases and J lost 3; bases outside the gene matches: 9. Here the CDR3 DNA reads TGCGCCAGCAGCGAGGTGGCGGGGGGACTCTACGAGCAGTACTTC. Translated: CASSEVAGGLYEQYF.

The chain recombines TRBV5-1 with TRBJ2-3; D remains ambiguous. This CDR3 is 14 amino acids long. V was clipped by 0 bases and J by 5 bases, with 10 bases between them. CDR1 is SGHRS, CDR2 YFSETQ, per germline. The CDR3 DNA sequence: TGCGCCAGCAGCTTGGCCCAGAGAGGAGATACGCAGTATTTT. This gives the protein CASSLAQRGDTQYF.

The chain couples TRBV7-2 to TRBJ2-1; D is possibly TRBD2 (5 bases). CDR1 is SGHTA and CDR2 is FQGNSA in the germline V gene. This CDR3 is 16 amino acids long. The V end was cut by 1 base, the J end by 0 bases, with 10 bases between. For the CDR3, the DNA is TGTGCCAGCAGCTTAGAGGTGGGAGCCTCCTACAATGAGCAGTTCTTC. Amino acids: CASSLEVGASYNEQFF. The variable domain in full, with the rest retrieved from reference TRBV7-2 and TRBJ2-1, is GAGVSQSPSNKVTEKGKDVELRCDPISGHTALYWYRQSLGQGLEFLIYFQGNSAPDKSGLPSDRFSAERTGGSVSTLTIQRTQQEDSAVYLCASSLEVGASYNEQFFGPGTRLTVL.

V gene TRBV14 combines with J gene TRBJ1-1; D may be TRBD1 (5 bases). V lost 4 bases and J 3 bases, leaving 15 bases between the germline ends. This CDR3 comprises 15 residues. Germline V gene data show CDR1 as SGHDN and CDR2 as FVKESK. In nucleotides, the CDR3 is TGTGCCAGCAGCCGACCCCGAGACAGAGACACTGAAGCTTTCTTT. Translating it yields CASSRPRDRDTEAFF.

The chain recombines TRBV7-2 with TRBJ2-2; D is possibly TRBD2 (6 bases). CDR3 length: 18 residues. V lost 5 bases and J lost 6, with 25 bases in between. CDR1 and CDR2 (germline): SGHTA, FQGNSA. Here the CDR3 reads CASSLLAFQRVGPGELFF. In DNA form, the CDR3 reads TGTGCCAGCAGCCTCCTGGCGTTTCAGCGGGTGGGCCCCGGGGAGCTGTTTTTT.

DNA for the CDR3: TGCGCCAGCAGCTCGGGGGACAGGGGGAAAAGAGGAGTTGAAAAACTGTTTTTT. This translates into CASSSGDRGKRGVEKLFF. The V and J genes are TRBV5-1 and TRBJ1-4, with TRBD1 matching over 11 bases. The germline V gene encodes CDR1 SGHRS and CDR2 YFSETQ. This CDR3 spans 18 amino acids. The ends lost 3 bases at V and 7 bases at J; junction bases unmatched: 14.

The table lists this clone with a few counts. The gene calls are TRBV6-6 and TRBJ1-1; D is ambiguous. Trimming took 5 bases from V and 3 from J, leaving 19 bases between them. In germline, CDR1 is MNHNY, CDR2 SVGAGI (reference sequence). CDR3 length equals 16 residues. CDR3 protein: CASSQPRALGDTEAFF. The CDR3 nucleotides read TGTGCCAGCAGTCAGCCCAGAGCCTTAGGAGACACTGAAGCTTTCTTT.

The chain carries TRBV10-3 and TRBJ1-4; 8 bases are shared with TRBD1. The germline V gene has CDR1 ENHRY and CDR2 SYGVKD. Trimming at V came to 6 bases and at J to 8 bases, leaving 8 bases not matched to a gene. This CDR3 contains 14 residues. The CDR3 coding sequence is TGTGCCATCAGCCTGGGACAGGAGAACGAAAAACTGTTTTTT. Protein product: CAISLGQENEKLFF.

This clone was seen only once. The chain combines TRBV19 with TRBJ2-7; maybe TRBD1 (6 bases). There are 15 residues in the CDR3. The germline V gene encodes CDR1 LNHDA and CDR2 SQIVND (reference sequence). V was clipped by 3 bases and J by 2 bases, with 14 bases between them. The CDR3 DNA follows: TGTGCCAGTAGTATGTACCCCCAGGGGACCTACGAGCAGTACTTC. Protein sequence: CASSMYPQGTYEQYF.

The genes are TRBV5-1 and TRBJ2-1; 10 bases are shared with TRBD1. With V trimmed by 0 bases and J by 6 bases, 6 bases remained unmatched. CDR1 and CDR2 from the germline V gene are SGHRS and YFSETQ. The CDR3 extends over 16 amino acids. This CDR3 is CASSLGGTGVGNEQFF. Here the CDR3 DNA reads TGCGCCAGCAGCTTGGGAGGGACAGGGGTCGGCAATGAGCAGTTCTTC.

The chain couples TRBV20-1 to TRBJ1-1, with TRBD1 matching over 10 bases. The CDR3 runs 11 residues. The germline V gene has CDR1 DFQATT and CDR2 SNEGSKA (reference sequence). CDR3 sequence reads: CRFDRGLVAFF. The CDR3, as DNA: TGCAGGTTCGACAGGGGGCTAGTAGCTTTCTTT.

The rearrangement joins TRBV19 to TRBJ1-3, with TRBD1 matching over 8 bases. Losses at the gene ends were 5 bases for V and 4 bases for J; bases not matched to a gene: 10. The CDR3 covers 16 residues. Germline CDR1 reads LNHDA; CDR2 reads SQIVND (reference sequence). The CDR3 sequence: CASSSQGAFLGNTIYF. The CDR3, as DNA: TGTGCCAGTAGTTCCCAGGGGGCATTCCTCGGAAACACCATATATTTT.

The CDR3 here is CASSLVPGQSTDTQYF. The CDR3 nucleotides read TGCGCCAGCAGCTTGGTGCCGGGACAGAGCACAGATACGCAGTATTTT. V is TRBV5-1 and J is TRBJ2-3; 7 nucleotides align to TRBD1. The CDR3 totals 16 residues. The V gene end was trimmed by 0 bases and the J gene end by 0 bases; junction bases not matched to a gene: 4. Germline V gene sequence: CDR1 SGHRS, CDR2 YFSETQ.

The chain uses TRBV2 and TRBJ2-6; D may be TRBD2 (6 bases). Germline-derived CDR1 and CDR2 are SNHLY and FYNNEI. V dropped 6 bases and J dropped 1 base, with 13 bases sitting between them. The CDR3 is made up of 16 amino acids. The CDR3 here is CASRRDSWSGANVLTF. The DNA of the CDR3 is TGTGCCAGCAGGCGGGACTCTTGGTCTGGGGCCAACGTCCTGACTTTC.

J is TRBJ2-1 and V is TRBV5-6; D unresolved. In germline, CDR1 is SGHDT, CDR2 YYEEEE. Trimming removed 2 bases from V and 9 bases from J, with 9 bases in between. This CDR3 region has 12 residues. The CDR3 DNA reads TGTGCCAGCAGCTTTAACATCATTGAGCAGTTCTTC. It specifies CASSFNIIEQFF.

This clone was seen just once. The genes are TRBV6-5 and TRBJ1-2; TRBD1 is a possible D gene (6 bases). V lost 0 bases to trimming and J lost 8 bases, with 13 bases between them. This CDR3 is built from 14 residues. CDR1 MNHEY and CDR2 SVGAGI come from the germline V gene. As DNA, the CDR3 is TGTGCCAGCAGTTACTCCGGGGGGCGTATCGGCTACACCTTC. Amino acids: CASSYSGGRIGYTF.